The 29 T cell receptor beta chains reported below all come from one sample, sequenced in a study of blood T cell repertoires in COVID-19. Libraries were prepared by immunoSEQ multiplex PCR; TCRdb keeps only in-frame clonotypes and omits some of them. The table records 150,000 or so clones, 84% of them present only once. Sequenced material: peripheral blood. These receptors all come from a human donor in a cohort sampled during active COVID-19.

The gene calls are TRBV21-1 and TRBJ2-7; TRBD1, the D gene given by the table, was not confirmed from the DNA. TRBV21-1 is flagged as a pseudogene. The CDR3 has 15 residues. CDR3 region: CASSKDGTGSYEQYV. The CDR3 region has the DNA TGTGCCAGCAGCAAAGACGGGACAGGGTCCTACGAGCAGTACGTC.

This chain joins TRBV19 and TRBJ2-1, with a possible D match to TRBD1 (6 bases). The CDR3 covers 16 residues. Trimming shortened V by 3 bases and J by 3 bases, and 15 bases separated the two germline ends. In germline, CDR1 is LNHDA, CDR2 SQIVND (reference sequence). This CDR3 reads CASSIDSRGGYNEQFF. As DNA, the CDR3 is TGTGCCAGTAGTATTGATAGCAGGGGCGGCTACAATGAGCAGTTCTTC.

This clone was observed a handful of times. This sample also contains other DNA sequences that code for the same CDR3. This sequence joins TRBV30 and TRBJ1-2; D ambiguous. Trimming pared 0 bases from V and 8 bases from J, leaving 10 bases between. The germline gives CDR1 GTSNPN, CDR2 SVGIG (reference sequence). The CDR3 is 12 amino acids. CDR3 amino acids: CAWSVLSGGYTF. CDR3 in DNA: TGTGCCTGGAGTGTACTAAGTGGAGGCTACACCTTC.

The chain employs TRBV10-3 and TRBJ1-4; 8 bases line up with TRBD1. The CDR3 spans 15 residues. In germline, CDR1 is ENHRY, CDR2 SYGVKD. V lost 6 bases, J lost 7 bases, and 10 bases stayed unmatched. The CDR3 here is CAIRESDRGTEKLFF. In DNA, the CDR3 is TGTGCCATCAGAGAAAGCGACAGGGGCACTGAAAAACTGTTTTTT.

The rearrangement uses TRBV11-2 and TRBJ2-2; no reliable D call. The CDR3 length is 13 residues. The V end lost 2 bases, the J end lost 4 bases, and 5 bases lay between the germline ends. Germline lookup yields CDR1 SGHAT and CDR2 FQNNGV. The DNA for the CDR3 is TGTGCCAGCAGCTTACTCCGCACCGGGGAGCTGTTTTTT. It codes for CASSLLRTGELFF.

The chain links TRBV2 to TRBJ2-2; no clear D gene. This CDR3 has 12 amino acids. Trimming pared 3 bases from V and 11 bases from J, leaving 10 bases between. Germline V gene sequence: CDR1 SNHLY, CDR2 FYNNEI. CDR3 DNA: TGTGCCAGCAGTGACCCCCTCCGTGAGCTGTTTTTT. It translates to CASSDPLRELFF. The full variable domain, with the rest looked up from reference TRBV2 and TRBJ2-2, is EPEVTQTPSHQVTQMGQEVILRCVPISNHLYFYWYRQILGQKVEFLVSFYNNEISEKSEIFDDQFSVERPDGSNFTLKIRSTKLEDSAMYFCASSDPLRELFFGEGSRLTVL.

In nucleotides, the CDR3 is TGTGCCAGCAGCTATGCCAGGGGGCGCGAGACCCAGTACTTC. The encoded protein is CASSYARGRETQYF. The chain uses TRBV7-2 and TRBJ2-5; TRBD1 matches at 8 bases. V shed 4 bases and J 5 bases; nucleotides not matched to a gene: 6. CDR1 is SGHTA, CDR2 FQGNSA, per germline. This CDR3 contains 14 residues.

V gene TRBV4-2 combines with J gene TRBJ1-2; weak D call: TRBD1 (5 bases). The CDR3 is 14 residues long. Looked up from germline, CDR1 is LGHNA and CDR2 is YNFKEQ. V was pared by 3 bases and J by 2 bases, with 10 bases between. CDR3 in amino acids: CASSQLGENYGYTF. The CDR3, as DNA: TGTGCCAGCAGCCAGCTAGGGGAAAACTATGGCTACACCTTC.

V and J are TRBV23-1 and TRBJ1-2, with a possible D match to TRBD1 (6 bases). TRBV23-1 is reported as an ORF; its role is uncertain. The CDR3 contains 13 residues. Trimming left V 0 bases short and J 8 bases short, with 10 bases between. CDR3 loop: CASSQSGHNGYTF. The CDR3 DNA reads TGCGCCAGCAGTCAATCGGGACACAACGGCTACACCTTC.

V is TRBV7-2 and J is TRBJ2-2; D possibly corresponds to TRBD2 (5 bases). V was shortened by 5 bases and J by 4 bases, with 11 bases between the two germline ends. The germline gives CDR1 SGHTA, CDR2 FQGNSA. This CDR3 is built from 14 residues. The CDR3, as DNA: TGTGCCAGCAGCCGGACTGGACGCACCGGGGAGCTGTTTTTT. Amino acids: CASSRTGRTGELFF.

The CDR3 DNA follows: TGTGCCAGCAGCCAGACACTAGCGCGGGATGAGCAGTTCTTC. As protein: CASSQTLARDEQFF. The V and J genes are TRBV4-2 and TRBJ2-1, with 7 bases aligning to TRBD2. CDR3 length equals 14 residues. J was trimmed by 8 bases and V by 3 bases; bases with no gene match: 7. Germline V gene lookup returns CDR1 LGHNA and CDR2 YNFKEQ.

This rearrangement joins TRBV5-4 to TRBJ2-7; tentative D call: TRBD1 (5 bases). Trimming took 0 bases from V and 0 from J, leaving 10 bases between them. Germline CDR1 SGHNT, CDR2 YYREEE (reference sequence). This CDR3 has 15 amino acids. CDR3 DNA: TGTGCCAGCAGCTTGGAGGACATCAGCTCCTACGAGCAGTACGTC. This gives the protein CASSLEDISSYEQYV.

The chain is built from TRBV4-2 and TRBJ1-1; D may be TRBD1 (6 bases). The V gene lost 10 bases and the J gene lost 0 bases, with 12 bases spanning the gap. CDR1 is LGHNA, CDR2 YNFKEQ, per germline. This CDR3 has 13 residues. The CDR3 loop is CATRQDLNTEAFF. For the CDR3, the DNA is TGTGCCACCAGACAGGACCTGAACACTGAAGCTTTCTTT.

The V and J genes are TRBV19 and TRBJ1-1, with D hard to call. Trimming took 6 bases from V and 6 from J, leaving 20 bases between them. The CDR3 runs 15 residues. Looked up from germline, CDR1 is LNHDA and CDR2 is SQIVND (reference sequence). The CDR3 here is CASSAGLGLGAEAFF. DNA for the CDR3: TGTGCCAGTAGCGCTGGACTGGGCCTCGGGGCTGAAGCTTTCTTT.

The chain couples TRBV4-1 to TRBJ1-2, with 7 bases aligning to TRBD1. The trim removed 4 bases at V and 0 bases at J, leaving 5 bases unmatched. Germline V gene data show CDR1 as MGHRA and CDR2 as YSYEKL. This CDR3 contains 15 residues. CDR3 nucleotides: TGCGCCAGCAGCCCCACCGGACAGGCTAACTATGGCTACACCTTC. It codes for CASSPTGQANYGYTF.

The CDR3: CASNRQGGSGYTF. In nucleotides, the CDR3 is TGTGCCAGTAACAGACAGGGGGGGAGTGGCTACACCTTC. J is TRBJ1-2 and V is TRBV19; the match to TRBD1 covers 9 bases. The CDR3 totals 13 residues. V dropped 7 bases and J dropped 7; count of bases not matched to a gene: 7. The germline gives CDR1 LNHDA, CDR2 SQIVND (reference sequence).

The V and J genes are TRBV29-1 and TRBJ1-1, with D possibly matching TRBD1 (5 bases). Germline V gives CDR1 SQVTM, CDR2 ANQGSEA. V was shortened by 8 bases and J by 0 bases, with 10 bases between the two germline ends. This CDR3 contains 12 residues. CDR3 protein: CSSGLVNTEAFF. CDR3 DNA sequence: TGCAGCTCAGGGTTGGTGAACACTGAAGCTTTCTTT.

The genes are TRBV4-1 and TRBJ2-7; possible D gene TRBD2, 6 bases. CDR3 length: 16 amino acids. The V end lost 0 bases, the J end lost 0 bases, and 12 bases lay between the germline ends. The germline V gene encodes CDR1 MGHRA and CDR2 YSYEKL. The CDR3 loop is CASSQDLTGVSYEQYF. CDR3 DNA sequence: TGCGCCAGCAGCCAAGATCTGACGGGGGTCTCCTACGAGCAGTACTTC.

This clone was found a few times. This chain links TRBV7-2 with TRBJ1-1; D is uncertain. Germline V gene lookup returns CDR1 SGHTA and CDR2 FQGNSA. CDR3 size: 15 residues. Trimming removed 3 bases at V and 0 bases at J, with 11 bases between. CDR3 sequence (DNA): TGTGCCAGCAGCTTCGAGTCCTTCATGAACACTGAAGCTTTCTTT. Amino acids: CASSFESFMNTEAFF.

The chain has TRBV5-1 and TRBJ2-1; 10 bases agree with TRBD2. Germline values: CDR1 SGHRS, CDR2 YFSETQ. V lost 4 bases to trimming and J lost 10 bases; unmatched junction nucleotides: 11. The CDR3 is 15 residues long. CDR3 region: CASSHLSGRAGEQFF. The DNA of the CDR3 is TGCGCCAGCAGCCACCTCAGCGGGAGGGCCGGGGAGCAGTTCTTC.

The genes are TRBV4-3 and TRBJ1-1, with a possible D match to TRBD1 (6 bases). Germline V gives CDR1 LGHNA, CDR2 YSLEER. CDR3 length: 16 amino acids. V was trimmed by 0 bases and J by 1 base, leaving 12 bases between them. In nucleotides, the CDR3 is TGCGCCAGCAGCCAAGATGTAGCACAGGGGAACACTGAAGCTTTCTTT. It is translated as CASSQDVAQGNTEAFF.

The CDR3 DNA reads TGTGCCACCAGTGACGGACAGGGTAACTATGGCTACACCTTC. This sequence encodes CATSDGQGNYGYTF. The V and J genes are TRBV24-1 and TRBJ1-2; 8 bases match TRBD1. The J segment lost 1 base and the V segment lost 4 bases, leaving 1 base of the junction unmatched. The length of the CDR3 is 14 residues. The germline V gene encodes CDR1 KGHDR and CDR2 SFDVKD.

V usage is TRBV4-1 and J usage is TRBJ1-4; the match to TRBD1 covers 7 bases. V lost 1 base, J lost 4 bases, and 6 bases stayed unmatched. Germline CDR1 is MGHRA and CDR2 is YSYEKL. The CDR3 runs 16 residues. The CDR3 region has the DNA TGCGCCAGCAGCCAAGCCCGACAGGGTGGTAATGAAAAACTGTTTTTT. Its translation: CASSQARQGGNEKLFF.

The genes are TRBV5-4 and TRBJ2-3; 11 bases agree with TRBD2. Germline values: CDR1 SGHNT, CDR2 YYREEE (reference sequence). V shed 0 bases, J shed 0 bases, and the junction held 3 bases outside the gene matches. CDR3 length: 17 residues. The CDR3 loop is CASSLGGTSGSTDTQYF. The CDR3 bases are TGTGCCAGCAGCTTGGGAGGGACTAGCGGAAGCACAGATACGCAGTATTTT. The variable domain in full, completed from reference TRBV5-4 and TRBJ2-3, reads ETGVTQSPTHLIKTRGQQVTLRCSSQSGHNTVSWYQQALGQGPQFIFQYYREEENGRGNFPPRFSGLQFPNYSSELNVNALELDDSALYLCASSLGGTSGSTDTQYFGPGTRLTVL.

The chain employs TRBV5-1 and TRBJ2-2; maybe TRBD2 (5 bases). Germline V CDR1 and CDR2: SGHRS, YFSETQ. Deletions cut 0 bases from V and 4 bases from J, with 13 bases between. The CDR3 consists of 16 residues. This CDR3 is CASSLELAGVTGELFF. The CDR3 DNA sequence: TGCGCCAGCAGCTTGGAGCTGGCGGGTGTCACCGGGGAGCTGTTTTTT. Supplemented by reference TRBV5-1 and TRBJ2-2, the full variable domain reads KAGVTQTPRYLIKTRGQQVTLSCSPISGHRSVSWYQQTPGQGLQFLFEYFSETQRNKGNFPGRFSGRQFSNSRSEMNVSTLELGDSALYLCASSLELAGVTGELFFGEGSRLTVL.

The chain recombines TRBV19 with TRBJ2-5; the D gene is possibly TRBD2 (6 bases). V lost 5 bases and J lost 5, with 12 bases in between. Germline CDR1 reads LNHDA; CDR2 reads SQIVND (reference sequence). The CDR3 has 13 residues. CDR3 DNA: TGTGCCAGTAGTGGGTGGAGGGCGGAGACCCAGTACTTC. Translating it yields CASSGWRAETQYF.

The rearrangement uses TRBV6-5 and TRBJ2-5, with D perhaps TRBD2 (6 bases). Germline V gives CDR1 MNHEY, CDR2 SVGAGI. The CDR3 extends over 15 amino acids. V gave up 5 bases and J gave up 4 bases, with 17 bases separating them. The CDR3 bases are TGTGCCAGCAGTCCCCGGGACCTGCGGGGAGAGACCCAGTACTTC. Translating gives CASSPRDLRGETQYF.

The rearrangement uses TRBV5-1 and TRBJ2-3, with 8 positions matching TRBD2. The trim removed 2 bases at V and 7 bases at J, leaving 6 bases unmatched. Germline values: CDR1 SGHRS, CDR2 YFSETQ. CDR3 length equals 14 residues. As DNA, the CDR3 is TGCGCCAGCAGCTTAGCGGGAGTGTCAAATACGCAGTATTTT. This gives the protein CASSLAGVSNTQYF.

This chain joins TRBV6-5 and TRBJ2-1, with D perhaps matching TRBD2 (6 bases). CDR1 is MNHEY and CDR2 is SVGAGI in the germline V gene. The length of the CDR3 is 13 residues. With 9 bases removed from V and 1 base from J, the gap between germline ends came to 10 bases. CDR3 DNA: TGTGCCAGTCAGGGAGGTTCCTACAATGAGCAGTTCTTC. Its protein is CASQGGSYNEQFF.